A single sample is the source of the 17 T cell receptor beta chains below, sequenced in a study of T cell repertoires in cytomegalovirus infection. TCRdb analysed the reads with MiXCR anew, one entry per CDR3 protein. The sample lists some 590,000 distinct CDR3 sequences, 40% seen once, with 48% in the top ten. Their antigens are not known. The sample was cultured PBMCs, taken from culture after CMV antigen stimulation. Source of these receptors: a human donor in good health (CMV status not recorded). Some clones in this sample may be carry-over from other donors' samples.

This rearrangement joins TRBV2 to TRBJ2-3, with D tentatively TRBD1 or TRBD2 (5 bases each). Germline V gives CDR1 SNHLY, CDR2 FYNNEI. The germline V and J ends were trimmed by 8 bases and 2 bases, with 14 bases remaining between them. There are 14 residues in the CDR3. The CDR3 sequence is CASGFRDPTDTQYF. CDR3 coding DNA: TGTGCCAGCGGATTCCGGGACCCCACAGATACGCAGTATTTT.

This clonotype has a handful of counts. The chain employs TRBV12-3 or TRBV12-4 and TRBJ1-6; D is perhaps TRBD1 (6 bases). Between the trimmed V and J ends, which lost 4 bases and 7 bases, there was a span of 11 bases. The CDR3 is 14 amino acids. CDR3 sequence: CASSSQGRNSPLHF. DNA for the CDR3: TGTGCCAGCAGTTCCCAGGGGAGGAATTCACCCCTCCACTTT.

The chain recombines TRBV5-4 with TRBJ1-6; D not certain. Germline V CDR1 and CDR2: SGHNT, YYREEE (reference sequence). V lost 0 bases and J 9 bases, leaving 10 bases between the germline ends. The CDR3 has 14 residues. The CDR3: CASSLGPKGSPLHF. The CDR3 nucleotides read TGTGCCAGCAGCTTGGGGCCCAAAGGTTCACCCCTCCACTTT.

This clonotype has more than one count but fewer than ten. The chain couples TRBV19 to TRBJ1-2, with unresolved D. Germline-derived CDR1 and CDR2 are LNHDA and SQIVND (reference sequence). V was shortened by 4 bases and J by 4 bases, with 13 bases between the two germline ends. This CDR3 region has 14 residues. The CDR3 bases are TGTGCCAGTAGTACAAGTAGAGGGATCTATGGCTACACCTTC. The encoded protein is CASSTSRGIYGYTF.

J is TRBJ2-1 and V is TRBV2; TRBD2 matches at 10 bases. The CDR3 has 14 amino acids. Germline V gives CDR1 SNHLY, CDR2 FYNNEI. The V gene end was trimmed by 6 bases and the J gene end by 7 bases; junction bases not matched to a gene: 6. This chain's CDR3 is CASSGLAAWNEQFF. DNA of the CDR3: TGTGCCAGCAGCGGACTAGCGGCGTGGAATGAGCAGTTCTTC.

This sequence joins TRBV10-3 and TRBJ2-5; 9 bases line up with TRBD2. The CDR3 totals 13 residues. Germline V gene data show CDR1 as ENHRY and CDR2 as SYGVKD. Losses at the gene ends were 7 bases for V and 3 bases for J; bases not matched to a gene: 3. CDR3 amino acids: CAIKTSGEETQYF. In DNA, the CDR3 is TGTGCCATCAAGACTAGCGGAGAAGAGACCCAGTACTTC.

This clonotype turned up a few times. The genes are TRBV12-5 and TRBJ2-4; TRBD2 matches 10 bases. There are 14 residues in the CDR3. V was clipped by 3 bases and J by 7 bases; unmatched bases: 3. Germline assignment: CDR1 LGHNT and CDR2 FRNRAP. The CDR3 reads CASGFYSGRNIQYF. In nucleotides, the CDR3 is TGTGCTAGTGGTTTCTATAGCGGGAGGAACATTCAGTACTTC.

CDR3 nucleotides: TGTGCCAGCAGTCCCGCATTGGGGGAAGAAGCTTTCTTT. This gives the protein CASSPALGEEAFF. The chain employs TRBV6-2 or TRBV6-3 and TRBJ1-1; TRBD1 might be the D (5 bases). CDR3 length: 13 residues. Germline CDR1 and CDR2: MNHEY and SVGEGT. V lost 5 bases to trimming and J lost 8 bases, with 15 bases between them.

This clonotype has at least ten counts. V is TRBV7-2 and J is TRBJ1-4; D may be TRBD1 (5 bases). This CDR3 contains 14 residues. V was trimmed by 1 base and J by 8 bases, leaving 11 bases between them. Germline CDR1 reads SGHTA; CDR2 reads FQGNSA. The CDR3 sequence is CASSLGPAGEKLFF. The DNA of the CDR3 is TGTGCCAGCAGCTTAGGACCGGCAGGGGAAAAACTGTTTTTT. Complete variable domain (other parts from reference TRBV7-2 and TRBJ1-4): GAGVSQSPSNKVTEKGKDVELRCDPISGHTALYWYRQSLGQGLEFLIYFQGNSAPDKSGLPSDRFSAERTGGSVSTLTIQRTQQEDSAVYLCASSLGPAGEKLFFGSGTQLSVL.

The rearrangement joins TRBV18 to TRBJ2-2, with D possibly matching TRBD1 (6 bases). This CDR3 spans 17 amino acids. V lost 3 bases and J 5 bases, leaving 19 bases between the germline ends. Germline lookup yields CDR1 KGHSH and CDR2 LQKENI. CDR3 sequence (DNA): TGTGCCAGCTCACCCGCAACCGGACAGCCAAGGACCGGGGAGCTGTTTTTT. Translation: CASSPATGQPRTGELFF.

This chain joins TRBV11-2 and TRBJ2-7; D remains ambiguous. V lost 7 bases, J lost 3 bases, and 13 bases lay in between. The CDR3 sequence is 13 residues long. Germline V lookup: CDR1 SGHAT, CDR2 FQNNGV. The CDR3 region is CASTTGTFYEQYF. The CDR3 bases are TGTGCCAGCACCACGGGCACATTCTACGAGCAGTACTTC.

The genes are TRBV2 and TRBJ2-2; a weak D match, TRBD1 (6 bases). Germline CDR1 SNHLY, CDR2 FYNNEI. V dropped 3 bases and J dropped 5 bases, with 10 bases sitting between them. CDR3 length: 14 amino acids. DNA for the CDR3: TGTGCCAGCAGTGACAGGGGTGGGACCGGGGAGCTGTTTTTT. This translates into CASSDRGGTGELFF.

This clonotype showed up just a few times. The chain employs TRBV6-5 and TRBJ2-3; D not certain. The germline gives CDR1 MNHEY, CDR2 SVGAGI. This CDR3 has 17 amino acids. V shed 2 bases and J shed 2 bases, with 17 bases lying between them. The CDR3: CASSYLTSTEFTDTQYF. The CDR3 DNA is TGTGCCAGCAGTTACCTAACCTCGACGGAGTTCACAGATACGCAGTATTTT.

This clonotype was seen only once. The V and J genes are TRBV29-1 and TRBJ1-4; D call uncertain. V lost 4 bases and J lost 4, with 16 bases in between. The germline gives CDR1 SQVTM, CDR2 ANQGSEA. The CDR3 totals 15 residues. The CDR3 spells CSVGAPGVSNEKLFF. The CDR3 bases are TGCAGCGTTGGTGCCCCGGGTGTCAGTAATGAAAAACTGTTTTTT. Full variable domain (outside the CDR3, taken from reference TRBV29-1 and TRBJ1-4): SAVISQKPSRDICQRGTSLTIQCQVDSQVTMMFWYRQQPGQSLTLIATANQGSEATYESGFVIDKFPISRPNLTFSTLTVSNMSPEDSSIYLCSVGAPGVSNEKLFFGSGTQLSVL.

CDR3 sequence: CASRVGGPKNIQYF. The CDR3 DNA follows: TGTGCCAGCAGAGTGGGAGGGCCCAAAAACATTCAGTACTTC. The gene calls are TRBV27 and TRBJ2-4; 7 positions agree with TRBD2. With V trimmed by 6 bases and J by 2 bases, 4 bases remained unmatched. The CDR3 runs to 14 residues. CDR1 MNHEY and CDR2 SMNVEV come from the germline V gene (reference sequence).

This clonotype was detected only a few times. The chain links TRBV6-5 to TRBJ2-3, with D possibly being TRBD2 (6 bases). Per the germline V gene, CDR1 is MNHEY and CDR2 is SVGAGI. The CDR3 contains 15 residues. V lost 2 bases to trimming and J lost 1 base, with 10 bases between them. CDR3 loop: CASSYGAGRTDTQYF. The CDR3 DNA reads as TGTGCCAGCAGTTACGGAGCGGGTCGCACAGATACGCAGTATTTT.

The chain uses TRBV5-4 and TRBJ1-5; tentatively, D is TRBD1 (5 bases). The CDR3 consists of 15 residues. Looked up from germline, CDR1 is SGHNT and CDR2 is YYREEE (reference sequence). The V and J ends lost 4 bases and 5 bases respectively, with 16 bases between them. In DNA, the CDR3 is TGTGCCAGCAGCCCCCAGGGAAGTAGTTATCAGCCCCAGCATTTT. This codes for CASSPQGSSYQPQHF.